This TCR beta chain was identified in a study of cytomegalovirus exposure and HLA in healthy donors. Overall study results and limits: TCR beta chains numbering 164 were designated cytomegalovirus-associated. Most TCR sequences were uncommon, yet certain public TCRs appeared in many donors.

Here immunoSEQ multiplex PCR was the method, and the copy in TCRdb shows in-frame clones only, minus some. The sample records about 160,000 clones, about 96% being singletons. This clone was recorded once. Its antigen is unidentified. Sample: PBMCs. This TCR derives from a woman under 30 in good health and CMV-seronegative.

CDR3 DNA: TGTGCCAGCAGTTTATCGGCAGGGGCCCTCACTGAAGCTTTCTTT. Its translation: CASSLSAGALTEAFF. The chain uses TRBV27 and TRBJ1-1; TRBD1 is a possible D gene (6 bases). V dropped 0 bases and J dropped 4 bases, with 12 bases sitting between them. In germline, CDR1 is MNHEY, CDR2 SMNVEV (reference sequence). The CDR3 runs to 15 residues.